Listed below are T cell receptor beta chains from one sample, sequenced in a study of blood T cell repertoires in COVID-19. Only in-frame clones appear in the TCRdb table, and some are missing; sequencing was by immunoSEQ multiplex PCR. This sample has approximately 190,000 clones, with 80% found just once. The sequencing input was peripheral blood. These receptors were collected from a man in his 60s with acute or convalescent COVID-19. Each CDR3 is given with its conserved first and last residue. The D gene is left open where the match is weak. Some rows mark clone size as missing; the rest say once, few, many or name a class of expanded clone.

TRBD1,NA,TRBJ2-3,TRBV5-6,CASSLGDRYTDTQYF,TGTGCCAGCAGCTTGGGGGACAGATACACAGATACGCAGTATTTT
NA,NA,TRBJ1-1,TRBV10-3,CAIRELQGNTEAFF,TGTGCCATCAGGGAGCTACAGGGGAACACTGAAGCTTTCTTT
TRBD1,NA,TRBJ1-6,TRBV6-1,CASSEGGQALDRAPLHF,TGTGCCAGCAGTGAAGGGGGACAGGCCCTGGATCGGGCACCCCTCCACTTT
TRBD1,NA,TRBJ2-7,TRBV6-2/TRBV6-3,CASSQGAFEQYF,TGTGCCAGCAGCCAGGGGGCTTTCGAGCAGTACTTC
TRBD1,NA,TRBJ1-5,TRBV5-5,CASSLTGVQPQHF,TGTGCCAGCAGCTTAACAGGGGTTCAGCCCCAGCATTTT
NA,once,TRBJ1-1,TRBV9,CASSRSPLKYTEAFF,TGTGCCAGCAGTCGTAGTCCCCTAAAGTACACTGAAGCTTTCTTT
TRBD1,once,TRBJ2-5,TRBV7-9,CASSFGDRIFQETQYF,TGTGCCAGCAGCTTCGGGGACAGGATATTCCAAGAGACCCAGTACTTC
NA,NA,TRBJ1-5,TRBV27,CASSLFRGRQPQHF,TGTGCCAGCAGTTTATTCAGGGGACGTCAGCCCCAGCATTTT
NA,once,TRBJ1-2,TRBV3-1/TRBV3-2,CASSQPGLTVYGYTF,TGTGCCAGCAGCCAACCAGGGCTAACCGTCTATGGCTACACCTTC
NA,NA,TRBJ2-7,TRBV7-9,CASSPKISSMAYEQYF,TGTGCCAGCAGCCCGAAAATTAGCAGTATGGCCTACGAGCAGTACTTC
NA,NA,TRBJ1-3,TRBV19,CASSIVLSSGNTIYF,TGTGCCAGTAGTATAGTGCTCAGCTCTGGAAACACCATATATTTT
TRBD1,NA,TRBJ2-1,TRBV7-2,CASSPYRGHNEQFF,TGTGCCAGCAGCCCGTACAGGGGTCACAATGAGCAGTTCTTC
NA,NA,TRBJ1-2,TRBV30,CAWSSAGRGYGYTF,TGTGCCTGGAGTTCGGCAGGGCGAGGCTATGGCTACACCTTC
NA,NA,TRBJ2-7,TRBV20-1,CSASTVSGYEQYF,TGCAGTGCTAGTACCGTTTCCGGGTACGAGCAGTACTTC
TRBD2,NA,TRBJ2-2,TRBV5-5,CASSFASGRNTGELFF,TGTGCCAGCAGCTTTGCTAGCGGGAGAAACACCGGGGAGCTGTTTTTT